This TCR beta chain was obtained from a study of Graves' ophthalmopathy and Graves' hyperthyroidism. Study results and limitations: Detected in blood as well were most expanded thyroid clonotypes with frequency above 0.001. Ophthalmopathy progression was predicted with roughly 68% sensitivity and approximately 72% specificity.

CDR3 regions of TCR beta were amplified from RNA transcripts. HTBI-primed first-round RT-PCR preceded second-round multiplex PCR. Via MiXCR, TCRdb re-called the multiplex PCR reads, giving one row per CDR3 protein. The table shows 740,000 or so distinct CDR3 sequences, with 40% occurring only once. The CDR3 is 19 amino acids. The germline CDR1 and CDR2 sequences are ENHRY and SYGVKD. J lost 1 base, V lost 10 bases, and 15 bases had no gene match. This clonotype turned up a few times. Its antigen is currently unknown. Researchers turned away patients with other autoimmune diseases, uncontrolled infections, pregnancy or lactation. The starting material, 8 to 10 ml of fresh peripheral blood, provided the PBMCs.

The rearrangement uses TRBV10-3 and TRBJ2-2; the match to TRBD2 covers 13 bases. The receptor's source is an adult man with Graves' ophthalmopathy. Source material: peripheral blood. Here the CDR3 DNA reads TGTGCCAGCACCACAGGGACTAGCGGGGCCCTATGGAACACCGGGGAGCTGTTTTTT. Amino acid sequence: CASTTGTSGALWNTGELFF.